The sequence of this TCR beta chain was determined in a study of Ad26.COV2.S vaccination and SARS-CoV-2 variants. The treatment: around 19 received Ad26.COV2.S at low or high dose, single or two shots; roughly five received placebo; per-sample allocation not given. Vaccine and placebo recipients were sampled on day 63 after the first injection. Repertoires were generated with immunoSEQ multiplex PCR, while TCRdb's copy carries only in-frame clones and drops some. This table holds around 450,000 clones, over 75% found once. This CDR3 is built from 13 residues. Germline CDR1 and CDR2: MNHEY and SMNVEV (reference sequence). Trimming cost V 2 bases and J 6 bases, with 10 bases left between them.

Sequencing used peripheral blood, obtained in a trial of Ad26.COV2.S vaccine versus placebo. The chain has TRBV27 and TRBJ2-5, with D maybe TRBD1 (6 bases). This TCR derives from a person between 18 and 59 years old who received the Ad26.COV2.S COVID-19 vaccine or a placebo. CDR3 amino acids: CASSLGRGKTQYF. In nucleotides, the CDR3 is TGTGCCAGCAGTTTAGGCAGGGGAAAGACCCAGTACTTC.